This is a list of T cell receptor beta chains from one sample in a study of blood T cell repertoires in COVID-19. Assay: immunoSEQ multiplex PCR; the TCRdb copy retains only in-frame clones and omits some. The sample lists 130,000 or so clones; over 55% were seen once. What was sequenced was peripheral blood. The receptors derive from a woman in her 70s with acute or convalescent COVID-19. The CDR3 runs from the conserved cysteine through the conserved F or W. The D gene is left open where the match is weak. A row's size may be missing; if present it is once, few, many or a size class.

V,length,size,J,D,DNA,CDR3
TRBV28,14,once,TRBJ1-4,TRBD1,TGTGCCAGCAGTCTAGGGGGACAGTCCGAAAAACTGTTTTTT,CASSLGGQSEKLFF
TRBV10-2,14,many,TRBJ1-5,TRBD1,TGCGCCAGCTGGACAGGGCATAGCAATCAGCCCCAGCATTTT,CASWTGHSNQPQHF
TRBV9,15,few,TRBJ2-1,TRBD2,TGTGCCAGCAGCTCCCTGGGGCGGGGGGACAATGAGCAGTTCTTC,CASSSLGRGDNEQFF
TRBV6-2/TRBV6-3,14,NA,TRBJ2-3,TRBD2,TGTGCCAGCAGTCCCGGGGGGGCCTCAGATACGCAGTATTTT,CASSPGGASDTQYF
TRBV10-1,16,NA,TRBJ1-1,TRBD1,TGCGCCAGCAGTGCAGGACAGGGGGCGAGGAACACTGAAGCTTTCTTT,CASSAGQGARNTEAFF
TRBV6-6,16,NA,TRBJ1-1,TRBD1,TGTGCCAGCAGTTCTGGGGACAGCCCACAGGACACTGAAGCTTTCTTT,CASSSGDSPQDTEAFF
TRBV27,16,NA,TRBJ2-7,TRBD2,TGTGCCAGCAGACGGGGTACTAGCGGGATAAATTACGAGCAGTACTTC,CASRRGTSGINYEQYF
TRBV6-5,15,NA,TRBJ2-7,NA,TGTGCCAGCAGCGTAGATACCGGGGGTGCCTACGAGCAGTACTTC,CASSVDTGGAYEQYF
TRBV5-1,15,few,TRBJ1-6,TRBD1,TGCGCCAGCAGCCGGGGACAGGGTTATAATTCACCCCTCCACTTT,CASSRGQGYNSPLHF
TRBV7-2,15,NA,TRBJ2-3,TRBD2,TGTGCCAGCAGGCCTGGACTAGCGGGGGCAGATACGCAGTATTTT,CASRPGLAGADTQYF
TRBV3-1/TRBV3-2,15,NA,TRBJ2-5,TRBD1,TGTGCCAGCAGTCACTTGACAGGGGGCAAAGAGACCCAGTACTTC,CASSHLTGGKETQYF
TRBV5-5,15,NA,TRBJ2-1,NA,TGTGCCAGCAGCTTGACAGGGTCGGCGTACAATGAGCAGTTCTTC,CASSLTGSAYNEQFF
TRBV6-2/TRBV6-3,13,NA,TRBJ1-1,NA,TGTGCCAGCAGCCCACAGGGCGCTGGTGAAGCTTTCTTT,CASSPQGAGEAFF
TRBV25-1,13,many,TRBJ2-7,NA,TGTGCCAGCAGTGGCGGGACTCAAGACGAGCAGTACTTC,CASSGGTQDEQYF
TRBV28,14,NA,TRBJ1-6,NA,TGTGCCAGCAGTTTAGCCGGTATTAATTCACCCCTCCACTTT,CASSLAGINSPLHF
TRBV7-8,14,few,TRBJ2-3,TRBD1,TGTGCCAGCAGCTTCACAGGGGGTGCAGATACGCAGTATTTT,CASSFTGGADTQYF
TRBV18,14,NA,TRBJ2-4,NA,TGTGCCAGCTCACGGACGGGAGTAAAAAACATTCAGTACTTC,CASSRTGVKNIQYF
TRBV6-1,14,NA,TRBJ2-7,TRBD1,TGTGCCAGCAGTGAAGCTGGGACAGTCTACGAGCAGTACTTC,CASSEAGTVYEQYF
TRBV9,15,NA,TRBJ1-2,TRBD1,TGTGCCAGCAGCCCCCACGGACAGGCTAACTATGGCTACACCTTC,CASSPHGQANYGYTF
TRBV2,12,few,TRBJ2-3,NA,TGTGCCAGCAGAGAGGGCACAGATACGCAGTATTTT,CASREGTDTQYF
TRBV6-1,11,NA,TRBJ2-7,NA,TGTGCCAGCACCCGCGGGGACGAGCAGTACTTC,CASTRGDEQYF
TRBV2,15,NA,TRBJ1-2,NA,TGTGCCAGCAGCATGGCTGTGGGGGCTGGCTATGGCTACACCTTC,CASSMAVGAGYGYTF
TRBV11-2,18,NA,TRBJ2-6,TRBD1,TGTGCCAGCAGCTCTCCCGGGACAGGGGGTATCTGGGCCAACGTCCTGACTTTC,CASSSPGTGGIWANVLTF
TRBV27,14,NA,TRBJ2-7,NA,TGTGCCAGCAGTGACATGTACTCCTCCTACGAGCAGTACTTC,CASSDMYSSYEQYF
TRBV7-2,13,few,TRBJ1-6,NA,TGTGCCAGCAGCTTAGAAGCGCATTCACCCCTCCACTTT,CASSLEAHSPLHF
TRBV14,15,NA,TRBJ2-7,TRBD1,TGTGCCAGCAGCCGTTGGACAGGGGGCTCCTACGAGCAGTACTTC,CASSRWTGGSYEQYF
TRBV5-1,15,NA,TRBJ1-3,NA,TGCGCCAGCAGCTTGACCCCGAGCTCTGGAAACACCATATATTTT,CASSLTPSSGNTIYF
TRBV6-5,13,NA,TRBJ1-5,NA,TGTGCCAGCAGTTACCGGGGAGATCAGCCCCAGCATTTT,CASSYRGDQPQHF
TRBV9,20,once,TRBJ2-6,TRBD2,TGTGCCAGCAGCCCATGGACTAGCGGGGCGTTTAACTCTGGGGCCAACGTCCTGACTTTC,CASSPWTSGAFNSGANVLTF
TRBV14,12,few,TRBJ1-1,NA,TGTGCCAGCAGCCGAACAGCCACTGAAGCTTTCTTT,CASSRTATEAFF
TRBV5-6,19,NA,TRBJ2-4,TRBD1,TGTGCCAGCAGCTTGTATAGAGGAGACAGGGGCTATGGTATGGACATTCAGTACTTC,CASSLYRGDRGYGMDIQYF
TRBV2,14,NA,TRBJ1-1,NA,TGTGCCAGCAGTGAAAAAAGGACATACACTGAAGCTTTCTTT,CASSEKRTYTEAFF
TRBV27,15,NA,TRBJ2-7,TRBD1,TGTGCCAGCAGTCTAGGACAGGGGGCGTCCTACGAGCAGTACTTC,CASSLGQGASYEQYF
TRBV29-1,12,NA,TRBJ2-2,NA,TGCAGCGTTGATCAGAACACCGGGGAGCTGTTTTTT,CSVDQNTGELFF
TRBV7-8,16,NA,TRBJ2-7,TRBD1,TGTGCCAGCAGCTTAGCCTATAGACAGGGGGCTTACGAGCAGTACTTC,CASSLAYRQGAYEQYF
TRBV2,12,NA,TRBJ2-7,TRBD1,TGTGCCAGCAGCCGAGGGACAGCCGAGCAGTACTTC,CASSRGTAEQYF
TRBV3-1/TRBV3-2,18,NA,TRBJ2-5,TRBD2,TGTGCCAGCAGCCGACTAGCGGGAGGGAGTTTTCGAAAAGAGACCCAGTACTTC,CASSRLAGGSFRKETQYF
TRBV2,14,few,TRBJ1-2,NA,TGTGCCAGCAGTGAAGTCGGCAGGGGTTTAGGCTACACCTTC,CASSEVGRGLGYTF
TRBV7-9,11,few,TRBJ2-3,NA,TGTGCCAGCCGAGCGGGAGATACGCAGTATTTT,CASRAGDTQYF
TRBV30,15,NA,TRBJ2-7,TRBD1,TGTGCCTGGAGTAACCGGGACAGGCGGACCTACGAGCAGTACTTC,CAWSNRDRRTYEQYF
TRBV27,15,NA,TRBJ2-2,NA,TGTGCCAGCAGTCCCGGGGGGCGGAACACCGGGGAGCTGTTTTTT,CASSPGGRNTGELFF
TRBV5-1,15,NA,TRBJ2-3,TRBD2,TGCGCCAGCAGCAACCCTAGCGGAACCACAGATACGCAGTATTTT,CASSNPSGTTDTQYF
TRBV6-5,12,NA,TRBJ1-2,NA,TGTGCCAGCAGCAACGAAGCCTATGGCTACACCTTC,CASSNEAYGYTF
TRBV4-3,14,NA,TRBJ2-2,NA,TGCGCCAGCAGCCAAGACGTCCACACCGGGGAGCTGTTTTTT,CASSQDVHTGELFF
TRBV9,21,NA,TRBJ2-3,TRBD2,TGTGCCAGCAGCGTAGACCCACTAGCGGGGGGACGCCCTTCCCTCACAGATACGCAGTATTTT,CASSVDPLAGGRPSLTDTQYF
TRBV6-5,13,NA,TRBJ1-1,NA,TGTGCCAGCAGTACGACAGAAACCACTGAAGCTTTCTTT,CASSTTETTEAFF
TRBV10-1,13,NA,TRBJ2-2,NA,TGCGCCAGCAGTCCGGGATGGGTCGGGGAGCTGTTTTTT,CASSPGWVGELFF
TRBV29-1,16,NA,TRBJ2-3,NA,TGCAGCGTCCTCCGGGGGGCGCACCCCCTCACAGATACGCAGTATTTT,CSVLRGAHPLTDTQYF
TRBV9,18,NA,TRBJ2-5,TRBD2,TGTGCCAGCAGCCCCAAAGGCCGGGCGGGAGAGCCCCAAGAGACCCAGTACTTC,CASSPKGRAGEPQETQYF